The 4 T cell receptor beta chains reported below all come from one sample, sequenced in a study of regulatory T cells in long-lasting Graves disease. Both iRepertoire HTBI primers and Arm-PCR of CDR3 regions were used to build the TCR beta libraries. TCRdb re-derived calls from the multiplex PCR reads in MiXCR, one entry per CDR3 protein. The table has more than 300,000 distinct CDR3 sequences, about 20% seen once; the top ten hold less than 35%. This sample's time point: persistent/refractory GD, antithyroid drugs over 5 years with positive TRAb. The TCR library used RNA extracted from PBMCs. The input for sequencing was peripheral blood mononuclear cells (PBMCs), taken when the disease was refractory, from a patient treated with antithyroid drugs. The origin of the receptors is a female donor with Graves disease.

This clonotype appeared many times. This CDR3 reads CASRRGHWDGYTF. The CDR3 nucleotides read TGTGCCAGCAGGAGGGGACACTGGGATGGCTACACCTTC. The chain couples TRBV27 to TRBJ1-2, with D tentatively TRBD1 (6 bases). The CDR3 runs 13 residues. In germline, CDR1 is MNHEY, CDR2 SMNVEV (reference sequence). Trimming removed 6 bases from V and 6 bases from J, with 14 bases in between.

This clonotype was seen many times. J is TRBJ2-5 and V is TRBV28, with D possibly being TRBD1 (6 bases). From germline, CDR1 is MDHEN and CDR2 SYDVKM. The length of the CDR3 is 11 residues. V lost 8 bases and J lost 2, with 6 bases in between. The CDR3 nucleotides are TGTGCCAGCGGACAGCAAGAGACCCAGTACTTC. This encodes CASGQQETQYF.

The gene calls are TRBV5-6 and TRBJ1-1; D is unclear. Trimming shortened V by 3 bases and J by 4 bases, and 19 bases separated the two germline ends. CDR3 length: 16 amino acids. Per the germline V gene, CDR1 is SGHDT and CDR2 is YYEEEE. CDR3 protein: CASSSRSVYDGTEAFF. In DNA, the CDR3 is TGTGCCAGCAGCTCGCGGTCGGTCTATGATGGCACTGAAGCTTTCTTT.

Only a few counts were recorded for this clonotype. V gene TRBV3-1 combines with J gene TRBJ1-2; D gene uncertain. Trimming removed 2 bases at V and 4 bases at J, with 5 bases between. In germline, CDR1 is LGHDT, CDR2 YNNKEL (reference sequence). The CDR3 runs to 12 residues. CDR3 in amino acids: CASSQPSYGYTF. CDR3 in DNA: TGTGCCAGCAGCCAACCAAGCTATGGCTACACCTTC.